This TCR beta chain stems from a study of T cell responses to AZD1222 COVID-19 vaccine. Study-wide results and caveats: Samples come after the peak T cell response, not at day 14.

Sequencing used immunoSEQ multiplex PCR; TCRdb keeps in-frame clones, though not all of them. The table has roughly 120,000 clones, almost 95% seen once; the top ten hold around 1.4%. Note on this clone: Its antigen is not known.

The CDR3 runs 14 residues. V lost 1 base and J lost 6; bases outside the gene matches: 3. Germline V lookup: CDR1 SEHNR, CDR2 FQNEAQ (reference sequence). This TCR derives from an adult who received the AZD1222 COVID-19 vaccine. The chain couples TRBV7-9 to TRBJ1-1, with 9 bases lining up with TRBD1. The sequenced sample was peripheral blood, obtained 28 days after the second AZD1222 dose. In nucleotides, the CDR3 is TGTGCCAGCAGCTTAGTACAGGGGGCTTCTGAAGCTTTCTTT. Translated, it gives CASSLVQGASEAFF.